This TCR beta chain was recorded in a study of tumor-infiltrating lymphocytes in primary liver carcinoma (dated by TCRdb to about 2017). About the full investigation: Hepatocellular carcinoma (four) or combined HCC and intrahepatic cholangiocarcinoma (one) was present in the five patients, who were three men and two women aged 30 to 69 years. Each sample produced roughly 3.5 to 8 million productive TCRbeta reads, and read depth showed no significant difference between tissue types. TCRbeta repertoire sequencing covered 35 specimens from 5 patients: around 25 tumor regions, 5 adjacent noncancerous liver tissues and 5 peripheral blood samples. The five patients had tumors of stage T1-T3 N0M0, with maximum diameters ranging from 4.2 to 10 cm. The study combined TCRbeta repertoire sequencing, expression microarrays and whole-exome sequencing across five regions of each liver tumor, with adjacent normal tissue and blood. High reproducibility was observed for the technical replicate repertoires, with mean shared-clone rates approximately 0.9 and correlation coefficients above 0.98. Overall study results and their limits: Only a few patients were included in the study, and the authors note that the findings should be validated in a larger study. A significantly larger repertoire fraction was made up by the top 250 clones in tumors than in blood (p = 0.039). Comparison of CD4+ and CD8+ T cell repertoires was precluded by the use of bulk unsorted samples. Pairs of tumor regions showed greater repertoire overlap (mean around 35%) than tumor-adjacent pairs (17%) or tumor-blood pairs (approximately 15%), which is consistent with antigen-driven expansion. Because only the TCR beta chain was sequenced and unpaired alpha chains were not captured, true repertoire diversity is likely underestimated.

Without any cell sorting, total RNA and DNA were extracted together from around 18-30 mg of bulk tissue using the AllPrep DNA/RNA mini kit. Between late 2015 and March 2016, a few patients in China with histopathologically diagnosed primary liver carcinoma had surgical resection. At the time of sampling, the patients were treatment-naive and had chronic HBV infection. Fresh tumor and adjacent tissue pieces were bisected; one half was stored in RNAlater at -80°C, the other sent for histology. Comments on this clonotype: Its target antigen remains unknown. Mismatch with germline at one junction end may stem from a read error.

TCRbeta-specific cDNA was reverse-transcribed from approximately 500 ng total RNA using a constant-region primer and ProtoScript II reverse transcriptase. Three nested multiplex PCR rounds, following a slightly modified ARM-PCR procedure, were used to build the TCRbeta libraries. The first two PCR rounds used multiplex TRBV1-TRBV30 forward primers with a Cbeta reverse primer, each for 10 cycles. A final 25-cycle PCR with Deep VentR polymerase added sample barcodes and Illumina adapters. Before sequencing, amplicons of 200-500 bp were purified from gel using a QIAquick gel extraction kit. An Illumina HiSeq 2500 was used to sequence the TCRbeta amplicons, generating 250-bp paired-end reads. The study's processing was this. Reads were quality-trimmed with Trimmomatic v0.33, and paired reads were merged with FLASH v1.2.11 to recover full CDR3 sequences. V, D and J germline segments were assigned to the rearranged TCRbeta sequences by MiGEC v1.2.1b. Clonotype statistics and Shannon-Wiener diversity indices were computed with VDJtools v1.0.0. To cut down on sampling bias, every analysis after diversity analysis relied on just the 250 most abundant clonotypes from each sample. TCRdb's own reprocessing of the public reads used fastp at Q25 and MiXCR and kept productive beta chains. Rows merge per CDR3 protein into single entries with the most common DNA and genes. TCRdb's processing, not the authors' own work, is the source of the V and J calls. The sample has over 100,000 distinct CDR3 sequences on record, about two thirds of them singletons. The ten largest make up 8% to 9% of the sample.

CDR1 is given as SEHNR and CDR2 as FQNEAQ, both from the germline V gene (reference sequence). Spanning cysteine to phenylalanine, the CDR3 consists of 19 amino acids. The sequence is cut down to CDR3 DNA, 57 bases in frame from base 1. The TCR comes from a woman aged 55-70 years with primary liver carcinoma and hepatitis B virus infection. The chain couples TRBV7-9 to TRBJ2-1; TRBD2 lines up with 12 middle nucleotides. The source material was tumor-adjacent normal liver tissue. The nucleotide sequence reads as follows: TGTACCAGCAGCCCATCGGCACTAGCGGGAGGTGTAGCCTACAATGAGCAGTTCTTC. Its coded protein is CTSSPSALAGGVAYNEQFF.